Listed below are T cell receptor beta chains from one sample, sequenced in a study of blood T cells in healthy people across ages. Via MiXCR, TCRdb re-called the 5' RACE reads, giving one row per CDR3 protein. The sample lists more than 1,400,000 distinct CDR3 sequences, approximately 42% seen once, with roughly 7.9% in the top ten. Material: blood. These receptors all come from a woman under 30 in good health. The CDR3 runs from the conserved cysteine through the conserved F or W. A D gene is named only where the DNA matches it firmly. A clone size is listed for some rows: how often the clone was seen (once, few, many), or a class if it is expanded.

d_gene	v_gene	abundance	j_gene	CDR3aa	CDR3nt
TRBD1	TRBV28	-	TRBJ1-2	CASTPGQGWYGYTF	TGTGCCAGCACCCCGGGACAGGGATGGTATGGCTACACCTTC
-	TRBV20-1	few	TRBJ2-6	CSALRASGANVLTF	TGCAGTGCCCTACGAGCCTCTGGGGCCAACGTCCTGACTTTC
-	TRBV20-1	-	TRBJ1-5	CSAKDSIRDLGQPRHF	TGCAGTGCTAAAGACAGCATAAGGGACCTGGGTCAGCCCCGGCATTTT
-	TRBV7-2	-	TRBJ1-1	CASRGTQNTEAFF	TGTGCCAGTCGGGGGACACAGAACACTGAAGCTTTCTTT
TRBD2	TRBV7-9	-	TRBJ2-5	CATTSGGEQETQYF	TGTGCCACAACTAGCGGGGGAGAACAAGAGACCCAGTACTTC
-	TRBV7-9	-	TRBJ1-2	CASSLGTGSSGGYTF	TGTGCCAGCAGCTTAGGAACAGGGAGTAGCGGCGGCTACACCTTC
TRBD2	TRBV9	-	TRBJ2-1	CASSEPGLARVGEQFF	TGTGCCAGCAGCGAACCCGGACTAGCGAGAGTTGGTGAGCAGTTCTTC
-	TRBV7-9	-	TRBJ2-3	CASSLSSVPRAATQYF	TGTGCCAGCAGCCTCTCTAGCGTACCACGGGCGGCTACGCAGTATTTT
TRBD2	TRBV5-1	-	TRBJ2-1	CASSSTSPYNEQFF	TGCGCCAGCAGCTCGACTAGCCCCTACAATGAGCAGTTCTTC
-	TRBV6-1	-	TRBJ2-5	CASSQNEETQYF	TGTGCCAGCAGCCAGAACGAAGAGACCCAGTACTTC
-	TRBV6-2/TRBV6-3	-	TRBJ2-7	CASSYSSGQVPGEQYF	TGTGCCAGCAGTTACTCGAGCGGGCAGGTACCGGGCGAGCAGTACTTC
-	TRBV20-1	-	TRBJ2-3	CSASVATSLPDTQYF	TGCAGTGCCTCCGTGGCCACCAGCCTCCCAGATACGCAGTATTTT
-	TRBV29-1	-	TRBJ2-1	CSVGGGEQFF	TGCAGCGTTGGTGGGGGTGAGCAGTTCTTC
TRBD2	TRBV4-1	-	TRBJ2-1	CASGLAGDYEQFF	TGCGCCAGTGGACTAGCGGGGGACTACGAGCAGTTCTTC
TRBD2	TRBV6-4	-	TRBJ2-7	CASSADWTSGRYEQYF	TGTGCCAGCAGTGCCGATTGGACTAGCGGACGCTACGAGCAGTACTTC
-	TRBV2	-	TRBJ2-7	CASNLSLAYEQYF	TGTGCCAGCAATCTCAGCTTGGCCTACGAGCAGTACTTC
TRBD1	TRBV10-3	-	TRBJ2-6	CAIRIQGASHSGANVLTF	TGTGCCATCAGAATACAGGGGGCCTCACACTCTGGGGCCAACGTCCTGACTTTC
-	TRBV29-1	few	TRBJ1-2	CSVEEVLLSGYTF	TGCAGCGTTGAAGAAGTACTTTTGAGCGGCTACACCTTC
-	TRBV12-3/TRBV12-4	-	TRBJ2-7	CASSLAVRYYEQYF	TGTGCCAGCAGTTTAGCGGTCCGTTACTACGAGCAGTACTTC
TRBD2	TRBV20-1	-	TRBJ2-5	CSAPGGLAGKVTQYF	TGCAGTGCCCCAGGGGGACTAGCTGGCAAGGTGACCCAGTACTTC
-	TRBV11-2	once	TRBJ2-5	CASSSSLKTQYF	TGTGCCAGCAGCTCGAGCCTAAAGACCCAGTACTTC
TRBD1	TRBV4-1	few	TRBJ2-2	CASSQGQGFAGELFF	TGCGCCAGCAGCCAAGGACAGGGGTTCGCCGGGGAGCTGTTTTTT
-	TRBV5-1	-	TRBJ2-1	CASSSTTRTGGNNEQFF	TGCGCCAGCAGCTCCACGACCCGGACTGGCGGGAATAATGAGCAGTTCTTC
-	TRBV2	-	TRBJ2-2	CASSNYLSVGELFF	TGTGCCAGCAGCAACTACCTCTCGGTGGGGGAGCTGTTTTTT
-	TRBV5-1	few	TRBJ2-1	CASSSDGTGYNEQFF	TGCGCCAGCAGCTCCGATGGGACGGGCTACAATGAGCAGTTCTTC
TRBD2	TRBV6-2/TRBV6-3	few	TRBJ2-1	CASRPGLAGGGNEQFF	TGTGCCAGCAGACCGGGACTAGCGGGAGGTGGCAATGAGCAGTTCTTC
-	TRBV15	-	TRBJ1-2	CATSRGVQNYGYTF	TGTGCCACCAGCAGAGGGGTACAGAACTATGGCTACACCTTC
-	TRBV6-5	few	TRBJ1-2	CASTGQGRGYTF	TGTGCCAGCACCGGTCAGGGGCGAGGCTACACCTTC
-	TRBV6-1	few	TRBJ2-7	CASSGLPGLGEQYF	TGTGCCAGCAGTGGATTACCGGGTCTCGGCGAGCAGTACTTC
-	TRBV20-1	-	TRBJ1-5	CSAGQHSNQPQHF	TGCAGTGCAGGACAGCATAGCAATCAGCCCCAGCATTTT
TRBD2	TRBV11-2	many	TRBJ2-3	CASSFGRGTDTQYF	TGTGCCAGCAGCTTCGGGAGGGGCACAGATACGCAGTATTTT
-	TRBV9	few	TRBJ2-3	CASSAGVGTDTQYF	TGTGCCAGCAGCGCCGGGGTCGGCACAGATACGCAGTATTTT
-	TRBV2	few	TRBJ2-7	CAGRSSYEQYF	TGTGCCGGCCGGTCCTCCTACGAGCAGTACTTC
TRBD2	TRBV4-1	-	TRBJ2-7	CASSRLGTSGYNEQYF	TGCGCCAGCAGCCGCCTGGGGACTAGCGGATACAATGAGCAGTACTTC
-	TRBV6-5	-	TRBJ2-7	CASSYTRGPGADYEQYF	TGTGCCAGCAGTTACACCCGGGGCCCAGGGGCGGACTACGAGCAGTACTTC
TRBD2	TRBV11-3	few	TRBJ2-5	CASSLDGGVDEQYF	TGTGCCAGCAGCTTAGACGGGGGGGTCGATGAGCAGTACTTC
-	TRBV7-2	few	TRBJ1-5	CASSLGVLSNQPQHF	TGTGCCAGCAGCTTAGGGGTCCTAAGCAATCAGCCCCAGCATTTT
-	TRBV20-1	few	TRBJ2-3	CSARDTSNTDTQYF	TGCAGTGCTAGAGATACCAGTAACACAGATACGCAGTATTTT
-	TRBV2	-	TRBJ2-7	CASTALVYEQYF	TGTGCCAGCACCGCACTAGTGTACGAGCAGTACTTC
-	TRBV5-4	-	TRBJ2-7	CASSTDGPGPPYEQYF	TGTGCCAGCAGCACGGATGGGCCAGGGCCACCCTACGAGCAGTACTTC
-	TRBV6-5	-	TRBJ2-3	CASSYSAVATDTQYF	TGTGCCAGCAGTTACTCAGCGGTGGCCACAGATACGCAGTATTTT
TRBD1	TRBV3-1	-	TRBJ2-7	CASSQSQGTGDVQSSYNEQYF	TGTGCCAGCAGCCAAAGTCAGGGGACAGGGGATGTCCAGAGCTCCTACAATGAGCAGTACTTC
-	TRBV6-1	few	TRBJ2-3	CASSITGFTDTQYF	TGTGCCAGCAGTATTACAGGGTTTACAGATACGCAGTATTTT
TRBD2	TRBV9	-	TRBJ2-5	CASSGGDYSETQYF	TGTGCCAGCAGCGGAGGGGACTACAGTGAGACCCAGTACTTC
-	TRBV13	-	TRBJ1-5	CASVGGWFKEPQHF	TGTGCCAGCGTAGGAGGATGGTTTAAGGAGCCCCAGCATTTT
TRBD2	TRBV6-1	few	TRBJ2-5	CASSVGGGQVQETQYF	TGTGCCAGCAGTGTGGGCGGGGGGCAGGTTCAAGAGACCCAGTACTTC
-	TRBV4-2	-	TRBJ1-1	CASSQGLMALVNTEAFF	TGTGCCAGCAGCCAAGGACTCATGGCCCTGGTGAACACTGAAGCTTTCTTT
-	TRBV12-5	-	TRBJ1-1	CASGLVVGTEAFF	TGTGCTAGTGGTTTGGTCGTGGGCACTGAAGCTTTCTTT
-	TRBV20-1	-	TRBJ2-2	CSVRVGSGNTGELFF	TGCAGTGTTAGGGTTGGGTCCGGAAACACCGGGGAGCTGTTTTTT
-	TRBV29-1	few	TRBJ1-2	CSDAGSALYGYTF	TGCAGCGACGCTGGGTCAGCCCTCTATGGCTACACCTTC